This entry lists 31 T cell receptor beta chains sequenced from one sample in a study of PD-L1 blockade in urothelial cancer. Documented time point: pretreatment peripheral blood. Using immunoSEQ multiplex PCR, the repertoire was profiled, and TCRdb retains in-frame clones only, with some absent. The profile shows some 100,000 clones, around 89% of them singletons. This specimen was PBMCs, taken around atezolizumab (anti-PD-L1) treatment. The receptors shown here come from a woman older than 75 with urothelial cancer.

V usage is TRBV27 and J usage is TRBJ1-5; possibly TRBD1 for D (6 bases). V gave up 4 bases and J gave up 3 bases, with 16 bases separating them. Germline values: CDR1 MNHEY, CDR2 SMNVEV (reference sequence). This CDR3 spans 16 amino acids. This chain's CDR3 is CASSSLGGLINQPQHF. CDR3 nucleotide sequence: TGTGCCAGCAGTTCCCTCGGGGGGCTAATCAATCAGCCCCAGCATTTT.

This clone was counted once. The chain couples TRBV9 to TRBJ2-1, with TRBD1 identical over 8 bases. Germline V CDR1 and CDR2: SGDLS, YYNGEE. The CDR3 is 15 residues long. Trimming at V came to 3 bases and at J to 2 bases, leaving 4 bases not matched to a gene. The CDR3 DNA sequence: TGTGCCAGCAGCGCCGGACAGGGCGCCTACAATGAGCAGTTCTTC. Translating gives CASSAGQGAYNEQFF. Filled out from reference TRBV9 and TRBJ2-1, the complete variable domain reads DSGVTQTPKHLITATGQRVTLRCSPRSGDLSVYWYQQSLDQGLQFLIQYYNGEERAKGNILERFSAQQFPDLHSELNLSSLELGDSALYFCASSAGQGAYNEQFFGPGTRLTVL.

On this clone: One end of the junction does not line up with germline, which may come from a read error. V usage is TRBV6-1 and J usage is TRBJ2-7; 8 bases line up with TRBD2. Germline loops: CDR1 MNHNS, CDR2 SASEGT. The CDR3 totals 11 residues. CDR3 sequence: CASSSQRERNF. The CDR3 bases are TGTGCCAGCAGTTCGCAGCGGGAGAGGAACTTC.

The chain joins TRBV5-6 to TRBJ1-3, with 7 bases identical to TRBD1. J was trimmed by 4 bases and V by 4 bases; bases with no gene match: 5. Per the germline V gene, CDR1 is SGHDT and CDR2 is YYEEEE. This CDR3 has 14 residues. CDR3 coding DNA: TGTGCCAGCAGCCGGCCGGGACAGGGAAACACCATATATTTT. Protein sequence: CASSRPGQGNTIYF.

This clone was observed a single time. This chain uses TRBV4-2 with TRBJ2-6; maybe TRBD2 (5 bases). Trimming removed 3 bases from V and 0 bases from J, with 9 bases in between. Germline loops: CDR1 LGHNA, CDR2 YNFKEQ. The CDR3 totals 16 residues. The CDR3 bases are TGTGCCAGCAGCCAGGACTCGAGCTCTGGGGCCAACGTCCTGACTTTC. This gives the protein CASSQDSSSGANVLTF.

This chain connects TRBV7-9 to TRBJ2-7; 8 nucleotides match TRBD1. Germline lookup yields CDR1 SEHNR and CDR2 FQNEAQ (reference sequence). V shed 5 bases, J shed 5 bases, and the junction held 8 bases outside the gene matches. The CDR3 spans 14 residues. The CDR3 spells CASSPWTGTHEQYF. CDR3 nucleotides: TGTGCCAGCAGCCCCTGGACAGGGACGCACGAGCAGTACTTC.

The V gene is TRBV7-9, the J gene TRBJ1-1, with TRBD1 matching over 9 bases. Germline V gives CDR1 SEHNR, CDR2 FQNEAQ (reference sequence). This CDR3 spans 15 amino acids. Trimming cost V 10 bases and J 1 base; bases outside gene matches: 10. CDR3 region: CATIKWGQGNTEAFF. The CDR3, as DNA: TGTGCCACCATCAAATGGGGACAGGGGAACACTGAAGCTTTCTTT.

The rearrangement uses TRBV28 and TRBJ2-7, with TRBD2 matching over 8 bases. The CDR3 extends over 13 amino acids. Germline CDR1 and CDR2: MDHEN and SYDVKM. J was trimmed by 3 bases and V by 6 bases; bases with no gene match: 4. The CDR3 sequence: CASRLGTSYEQYF. DNA for the CDR3: TGTGCCAGCAGACTTGGGACTAGCTACGAGCAGTACTTC.

V gene TRBV28 combines with J gene TRBJ1-5, with D tentatively TRBD1 (5 bases). This CDR3 region has 17 residues. Per the germline V gene, CDR1 is MDHEN and CDR2 is SYDVKM. V was cut by 6 bases and J by 1 base, with 19 bases left in between. The CDR3 nucleotides read TGTGCCAGCAGGGTTCAGGGAAGGGGTAGGAGCAATCAGCCCCAGCATTTT. It translates to CASRVQGRGRSNQPQHF. Using reference TRBV28 and TRBJ1-5 for the parts outside the CDR3, the full variable domain is DVKVTQSSRYLVKRTGEKVFLECVQDMDHENMFWYRQDPGLGLRLIYFSYDVKMKEKGDIPEGYSVSREKKERFSLILESASTNQTSMYLCASRVQGRGRSNQPQHFGDGTRLSIL.

The chain couples TRBV7-9 to TRBJ2-5, with 8 positions matching TRBD2. The J segment lost 0 bases and the V segment lost 8 bases, leaving 14 bases of the junction unmatched. The CDR3 is made up of 17 amino acids. The germline CDR1 and CDR2 sequences are SEHNR and FQNEAQ (reference sequence). CDR3 DNA sequence: TGTGCCAGCGGCCATACGCTCCGGACTAGCTACCAAGAGACCCAGTACTTC. This translates into CASGHTLRTSYQETQYF.

For the CDR3, the DNA is TGTGCCAGCAGCTTAGCGTTAGTTCGGGTCGAGCAGTACTTC. This translates into CASSLALVRVEQYF. The genes are TRBV7-8 and TRBJ2-7; no clear D gene. Germline V gene data show CDR1 as SGHVS and CDR2 as FQNEAQ. Trimming stripped 0 bases from V and 6 bases from J, with 12 bases between. The CDR3 sequence is 14 residues long.

The chain carries TRBV9 and TRBJ2-1; perhaps TRBD2 as D (6 bases). Trimming pared 3 bases from V and 0 bases from J, leaving 10 bases between. The CDR3 covers 15 residues. Germline V CDR1 and CDR2: SGDLS, YYNGEE. The CDR3 DNA reads as TGTGCCAGCAGCGGTAGCGGCAGCTCCTACAATGAGCAGTTCTTC. This gives the protein CASSGSGSSYNEQFF.

V usage is TRBV4-1 and J usage is TRBJ1-5, with D possibly being TRBD1 (6 bases). Germline CDR1 reads MGHRA; CDR2 reads YSYEKL. The CDR3 runs 16 residues. V lost 0 bases to trimming and J lost 1 base, with 10 bases between them. The CDR3 DNA is TGCGCCAGCAGCCAAGACGTAACAGGGAGCAATCAGCCCCAGCATTTT. This sequence encodes CASSQDVTGSNQPQHF.

The chain uses TRBV27 and TRBJ2-3; D unclear. This CDR3 has 12 residues. The V end was cut by 2 bases, the J end by 4 bases, with 4 bases between. The germline gives CDR1 MNHEY, CDR2 SMNVEV (reference sequence). As DNA, the CDR3 is TGTGCCAGCAGTTTAAGCCCAGATACGCAGTATTTT. Its protein is CASSLSPDTQYF.

This clone has just a few counts. The chain carries TRBV28 and TRBJ1-2, with 7 bases aligning to TRBD1. The J segment lost 5 bases and the V segment lost 4 bases, leaving 7 bases of the junction unmatched. CDR1 is MDHEN and CDR2 is SYDVKM in the germline V gene. This CDR3 contains 14 residues. CDR3 DNA sequence: TGTGCCAGCAGTTCCGCTCGACAGGGTTATGGCTACACCTTC. Translated, it gives CASSSARQGYGYTF.

The rearrangement joins TRBV2 to TRBJ1-5; a weak D match, TRBD1 (6 bases). The CDR3 is made up of 14 amino acids. CDR1 is SNHLY and CDR2 is FYNNEI in the germline V gene. Trimming pared 6 bases from V and 7 bases from J, leaving 16 bases between. CDR3 sequence: CASRRGGAGQPQHF. CDR3 nucleotides: TGTGCCAGCAGGAGAGGGGGGGCCGGGCAGCCCCAGCATTTT.

The chain's CDR3 is CASNPRGAGSSKNIQYF. The CDR3 bases are TGTGCCAGCAACCCCCGCGGAGCGGGATCCTCCAAAAACATTCAGTACTTC. This sequence joins TRBV28 and TRBJ2-4, with 7 bases fitting TRBD2. From germline, CDR1 is MDHEN and CDR2 SYDVKM. After removal of 7 bases from V and 2 bases from J, the junction contained 14 bases not matched to a gene. CDR3 length: 17 amino acids.

This chain links TRBV9 with TRBJ2-1, with 7 bases that match TRBD2. Germline assignment: CDR1 SGDLS and CDR2 YYNGEE. Germline trimming cut 3 bases from V and 15 bases from J; bases unmatched to any gene: 12. The CDR3 is made up of 13 amino acids. CDR3 residues: CASSGGLVGERFF. The CDR3 DNA reads TGTGCCAGCAGCGGCGGACTAGTCGGGGAGAGGTTCTTC.

In this sample, this clone turned up a few times. The chain combines TRBV30 with TRBJ2-3; 10 bases fit TRBD2. The CDR3 runs to 16 residues. Germline trimming cut 4 bases from V and 5 bases from J; bases unmatched to any gene: 12. Germline CDR1 and CDR2: GTSNPN and SVGIG (reference sequence). CDR3 sequence reads: CAWTLSGASGRDTQYF. CDR3 nucleotides: TGTGCCTGGACCCTCTCAGGGGCTAGCGGGAGAGATACGCAGTATTTT. The variable domain in full, with the rest retrieved from reference TRBV30 and TRBJ2-3, is SQTIHQWPATLVQPVGSPLSLECTVEGTSNPNLYWYRQAAGRGLQLLFYSVGIGQISSEVPQNLSASRPQDRQFILSSKKLLLSDSGFYLCAWTLSGASGRDTQYFGPGTRLTVL.

The chain combines TRBV19 with TRBJ1-2; 8 bases line up with TRBD1. J lost 8 bases, V lost 0 bases, and 14 bases had no gene match. The CDR3 loop spans 17 amino acids. From germline, CDR1 is LNHDA and CDR2 SQIVND (reference sequence). The CDR3 protein is CASSIDRNRTGPGGYTF. CDR3 bases: TGTGCCAGTAGTATAGATCGTAACCGGACAGGGCCGGGAGGCTACACCTTC.

The chain carries TRBV10-3 and TRBJ1-1, with D perhaps matching TRBD1 (6 bases). Trimming shortened V by 0 bases and J by 2 bases, and 16 bases separated the two germline ends. The CDR3 runs 17 residues. Germline-derived CDR1 and CDR2 are ENHRY and SYGVKD. CDR3 nucleotide sequence: TGTGCCATCAGTGAGTCGCGGGGGCCGGGGACAAACACTGAAGCTTTCTTT. This codes for CAISESRGPGTNTEAFF.

The genes are TRBV10-3 and TRBJ2-2; TRBD2 might be the D (7 bases). The ends were cut back, 10 bases at V and 7 bases at J, with 19 bases in the middle. Germline CDR1 ENHRY, CDR2 SYGVKD. The CDR3 totals 14 residues. The CDR3 loop reads CATHREGGSGELFF. CDR3 coding DNA: TGTGCCACCCACAGGGAGGGGGGAAGCGGGGAGCTGTTTTTT.

Comment on this clone: In the same sample, other DNA sequences code for this CDR3. V is TRBV28 and J is TRBJ1-2, with TRBD1 as a possible D gene (5 bases). Trimming left V 3 bases short and J 2 bases short, with 7 bases between. The CDR3 has 13 amino acids. Germline assignment: CDR1 MDHEN and CDR2 SYDVKM. The CDR3, as DNA: TGTGCCAGCAGTTTCCGGGGGAACTATGGCTACACCTTC. It yields the protein CASSFRGNYGYTF.

This clone appeared once. The chain is built from TRBV5-1 and TRBJ2-1; D possibly corresponds to TRBD2 (7 bases). The V end lost 0 bases, the J end lost 2 bases, and 18 bases lay between the germline ends. The CDR3 is 18 residues long. Germline CDR1 reads SGHRS; CDR2 reads YFSETQ. DNA for the CDR3: TGCGCCAGCAGCTTGGCCCTTAGGACCGGGGGGCCCTACAATGAGCAGTTCTTC. Its translation: CASSLALRTGGPYNEQFF.

V usage is TRBV5-4 and J usage is TRBJ1-1; TRBD1 is a possible D gene (6 bases). V gave up 0 bases and J gave up 6 bases, with 9 bases separating them. Germline CDR1 reads SGHNT; CDR2 reads YYREEE (reference sequence). This CDR3 spans 13 amino acids. In DNA, the CDR3 is TGTGCCAGCAGCTTGGGCAGGGGCTCTGAAGCTTTCTTT. This translates into CASSLGRGSEAFF. The whole variable domain, filled in from reference TRBV5-4 and TRBJ1-1, reads ETGVTQSPTHLIKTRGQQVTLRCSSQSGHNTVSWYQQALGQGPQFIFQYYREEENGRGNFPPRFSGLQFPNYSSELNVNALELDDSALYLCASSLGRGSEAFFGQGTRLTVV.

This chain joins TRBV6-5 and TRBJ2-7; 9 bases fit TRBD1. The CDR3 extends over 15 amino acids. Germline CDR1 is MNHEY and CDR2 is SVGAGI. Germline trimming cut 5 bases from V and 7 bases from J; bases unmatched to any gene: 12. The CDR3 reads CASSQTRDRVREQYF. CDR3 in DNA: TGTGCCAGCAGTCAGACCCGGGACAGGGTACGGGAGCAGTACTTC.

V and J are TRBV10-2 and TRBJ2-2, with D possibly TRBD2 on 5 matching bases. CDR3 length equals 16 residues. Deletions cut 6 bases from V and 1 base from J, with 15 bases between. Per the germline V gene, CDR1 is WSHSY and CDR2 is SAAADI. DNA for the CDR3: TGCGCCAGCAGGATCCTAAGCGGAAAGAACACCGGGGAGCTGTTTTTT. Its translation is CASRILSGKNTGELFF.

The chain carries TRBV10-3 and TRBJ2-2; possible D gene TRBD1, 5 bases. Looked up from germline, CDR1 is ENHRY and CDR2 is SYGVKD. The V end was cut by 2 bases, the J end by 1 base, with 8 bases between. The CDR3 contains 15 residues. The CDR3 DNA sequence: TGTGCCATCAGTGAGGGACAATTGAACACCGGGGAGCTGTTTTTT. Protein: CAISEGQLNTGELFF.

The V gene is TRBV30, the J gene TRBJ1-5; 8 bases fit TRBD1. CDR1 and CDR2 (germline): GTSNPN, SVGIG (reference sequence). The CDR3 has 14 residues. Trimming removed 2 bases from V and 6 bases from J; junction bases left unmatched: 6. The CDR3 DNA reads TGTGCCTGGAGTATGGGAACAGGGGGTCAGCCCCAGCATTTT. Translation gives CAWSMGTGGQPQHF. The full variable domain, with the rest looked up from reference TRBV30 and TRBJ1-5, is SQTIHQWPATLVQPVGSPLSLECTVEGTSNPNLYWYRQAAGRGLQLLFYSVGIGQISSEVPQNLSASRPQDRQFILSSKKLLLSDSGFYLCAWSMGTGGQPQHFGDGTRLSIL.

The chain recombines TRBV4-2 with TRBJ2-3; 7 bases line up with TRBD2. Germline V lookup: CDR1 LGHNA, CDR2 YNFKEQ. There are 13 residues in the CDR3. With V trimmed by 1 base and J by 9 bases, 4 bases remained unmatched. The CDR3 nucleotides read TGTGCCAGCAGCCAAGGGGGGGAGGGGACGCAGTATTTT. This sequence encodes CASSQGGEGTQYF.

The CDR3 loop is CASSLGRDGTYEQYF. The CDR3 nucleotides read TGCGCCAGCAGCTTGGGCAGGGATGGGACCTACGAGCAGTACTTC. V is TRBV5-1 and J is TRBJ2-7; tentatively, D is TRBD1 (5 bases). Trimming pared 0 bases from V and 2 bases from J, leaving 12 bases between. The CDR3 has 15 amino acids. Looked up from germline, CDR1 is SGHRS and CDR2 is YFSETQ. Based on the CDR3 plus reference TRBV5-1 and TRBJ2-7, the full variable domain is KAGVTQTPRYLIKTRGQQVTLSCSPISGHRSVSWYQQTPGQGLQFLFEYFSETQRNKGNFPGRFSGRQFSNSRSEMNVSTLELGDSALYLCASSLGRDGTYEQYFGPGTRLTVT.